The 14 T cell receptor beta chains below were found in one sample sequenced in a study of T cell responses to AZD1222 COVID-19 vaccine. Profiling relied on immunoSEQ multiplex PCR, and the TCRdb table lists in-frame clones only, not all of them. The sample contains about 99,000 clones, 70% to 90% of which appear only once. This specimen consisted of peripheral blood, obtained on day 0 of AZD1222 vaccination. These receptors originate from an adult in good health.

CDR3: CASSLSEQGLWYGYTF. In nucleotides, the CDR3 is TGTGCCAGCAGTTTATCGGAGCAGGGGTTGTGGTATGGCTACACCTTC. The V call is TRBV27, the J call TRBJ1-2; TRBD1 is a possible D gene (6 bases). Trimming left V 0 bases short and J 5 bases short, with 16 bases between. Looked up from germline, CDR1 is MNHEY and CDR2 is SMNVEV (reference sequence). CDR3 length: 16 amino acids.

This chain joins TRBV19 and TRBJ1-5; unclear D gene. Germline V gene data show CDR1 as LNHDA and CDR2 as SQIVND (reference sequence). Trimming left V 6 bases short and J 0 bases short, with 15 bases between. The CDR3 sequence is 16 residues long. Here the CDR3 DNA reads TGTGCCAGTAGCCCTCCCCCAAGAACTAGCAATCAGCCCCAGCATTTT. It specifies CASSPPPRTSNQPQHF.

V is TRBV19 and J is TRBJ1-5, with D perhaps TRBD1 (5 bases). CDR3 length: 17 residues. Germline V CDR1 and CDR2: LNHDA, SQIVND (reference sequence). The CDR3 sequence is CACLRRRDRGYGQPQHF. The CDR3, as DNA: TGTGCATGTTTGAGACGTCGGGACCGGGGGTATGGTCAGCCCCAGCATTTT.

This clone was found once. The chain recombines TRBV21-1 with TRBJ2-7; TRBD1 is the table's D call, not checked against the DNA. TRBV21-1 is a recognized pseudogene. CDR3 length: 15 amino acids. CDR3 loop: CASSKEGQGPLEQYF. The CDR3 nucleotides are TGTGCCAGCAGCAAAGAGGGGCAGGGTCCCCTGGAGCAGTACTTC.

V is TRBV2 and J is TRBJ1-6; a weak D match, TRBD1 (5 bases). V dropped 2 bases and J dropped 4 bases, with 12 bases sitting between them. The CDR3 consists of 16 residues. CDR1 and CDR2 from the germline V gene are SNHLY and FYNNEI. The CDR3 DNA follows: TGTGCCAGCAGTGAATCTACGGGACGGTATAATTCACCCCTCCACTTT. It codes for CASSESTGRYNSPLHF.

The chain has TRBV19 and TRBJ1-2; D not resolved. Trimming removed 5 bases at V and 0 bases at J, with 10 bases between. Germline CDR1 and CDR2: LNHDA and SQIVND (reference sequence). This CDR3 spans 14 amino acids. CDR3 DNA sequence: TGTGCCAGTAGTGAAGGCTCCGCTAACTATGGCTACACCTTC. Its protein is CASSEGSANYGYTF.

This chain connects TRBV10-3 to TRBJ1-1; D is uncertain. The V gene's germline CDR1 is ENHRY and CDR2 SYGVKD. The CDR3 is 12 amino acids. The germline V and J ends were trimmed by 10 bases and 3 bases, with 12 bases remaining between them. For the CDR3, the DNA is TGTGCCACCTCGCTTTCCGACACTGAAGCTTTCTTT. Translated: CATSLSDTEAFF.

The J gene is TRBJ1-1, the V gene TRBV5-1, with 8 bases identical to TRBD1. The CDR3 runs 14 residues. The trim removed 3 bases at V and 3 bases at J, leaving 4 bases unmatched. Germline lookup yields CDR1 SGHRS and CDR2 YFSETQ. The CDR3: CASSSPGGYTEAFF. In DNA, the CDR3 is TGCGCCAGCAGCTCCCCAGGGGGCTACACTGAAGCTTTCTTT.

The chain combines TRBV6-5 with TRBJ1-3, with 7 bases that match TRBD1. J lost 0 bases, V lost 7 bases, and 6 bases had no gene match. This CDR3 contains 15 residues. Germline CDR1 and CDR2: MNHEY and SVGAGI. CDR3 region: CASTIGQASGNTIYF. CDR3 sequence (DNA): TGTGCCAGCACCATAGGACAGGCCTCTGGAAACACCATATATTTT.

The table lists this clone with a count of one. The chain is built from TRBV4-1 and TRBJ1-5; TRBD1 is a possible D gene (5 bases). V gave up 0 bases and J gave up 6 bases, with 12 bases separating them. Per germline, CDR1 MGHRA and CDR2 YSYEKL. This CDR3 is 15 amino acids long. Here the CDR3 DNA reads TGCGCCAGCAGCCAAGAGGGGCAGGGTTTTCAGCCCCAGCATTTT. It yields the protein CASSQEGQGFQPQHF.

Notes on this clone: Other DNA sequences of this sample code for an identical CDR3. This sequence joins TRBV9 and TRBJ1-1, with no clear D. The germline V and J ends were trimmed by 0 bases and 0 bases, with 6 bases remaining between them. This CDR3 region has 14 residues. The germline V gene has CDR1 SGDLS and CDR2 YYNGEE. In DNA, the CDR3 is TGTGCCAGCAGCGTAGGCAGGATGAACACTGAAGCTTTCTTT. This translates into CASSVGRMNTEAFF.

The chain is built from TRBV2 and TRBJ1-6, with D hard to call. CDR3 length: 16 amino acids. Trimming shortened V by 3 bases and J by 0 bases, and 9 bases separated the two germline ends. Germline V gene lookup returns CDR1 SNHLY and CDR2 FYNNEI. Here the CDR3 DNA reads TGTGCCAGCAGTGATTTAGCGAGCTCCTATAATTCACCCCTCCACTTT. This translates into CASSDLASSYNSPLHF.

V gene TRBV5-1 combines with J gene TRBJ1-5, with no clear D. The CDR3 is 14 amino acids. CDR1 SGHRS and CDR2 YFSETQ come from the germline V gene. The germline V and J ends were trimmed by 0 bases and 3 bases, with 7 bases remaining between them. The CDR3 DNA reads as TGCGCCAGCAGCTTGGGGGATAACAATCAGCCCCAGCATTTT. Its protein is CASSLGDNNQPQHF.

This chain uses TRBV4-1 with TRBJ1-1; no clear D gene. The germline V gene encodes CDR1 MGHRA and CDR2 YSYEKL. CDR3 length: 15 residues. Trimming removed 0 bases at V and 4 bases at J, with 12 bases between. CDR3 DNA: TGCGCCAGCAGCCAAGATCGCGGGTCTTTCACTGAAGCTTTCTTT. It specifies CASSQDRGSFTEAFF.